These 22 T cell receptor beta chains originate from one sample sequenced in a study of blood T cell repertoires in COVID-19. Generated by immunoSEQ multiplex PCR, the TCRdb table keeps only in-frame clones and is missing some. This repertoire shows 20,000 to 30,000 clones, roughly 82% found once; its top ten account for around 28%. The sample comprised peripheral blood. These receptor sequences come from a human donor with active COVID-19. The donor label of this sample is uncertain.

This clone was seen a few times. Other DNA sequences in this sample translate to the same CDR3. The chain is built from TRBV6-5 and TRBJ2-7; no reliable D call. Trimming left V 7 bases short and J 1 base short, with 8 bases between. The CDR3 loop spans 12 amino acids. Germline V CDR1 and CDR2: MNHEY, SVGAGI. The CDR3 nucleotides read TGTGCCAGCACACGAGAGTCCTACGAGCAGTACTTC. As protein: CASTRESYEQYF.

Here the CDR3 DNA reads TGTGCCAGCTCACCATCGATGGGACTAGCGGGCAGGTACAATGAGCAGTTCTTC. It encodes CASSPSMGLAGRYNEQFF. The chain has TRBV18 and TRBJ2-1; TRBD2 matches at 12 bases. CDR3 length: 18 residues. The germline CDR1 and CDR2 sequences are KGHSH and LQKENI. V lost 2 bases and J lost 4; bases outside the gene matches: 9.

The chain couples TRBV18 to TRBJ2-7, with TRBD2 identical over 14 bases. Trimming took 4 bases from V and 7 from J; bases not matched to a gene: 6. There are 15 residues in the CDR3. Germline-derived CDR1 and CDR2 are KGHSH and LQKENI. CDR3 in amino acids: CASSLPGLAGEEQYF. In nucleotides, the CDR3 is TGTGCCAGCTCACTGCCGGGACTAGCGGGAGAAGAGCAGTACTTC.

J is TRBJ2-3 and V is TRBV6-5; 10 nucleotides agree with TRBD2. The CDR3 has 15 amino acids. The V gene end was trimmed by 10 bases and the J gene end by 4 bases; junction bases not matched to a gene: 11. CDR1 is MNHEY and CDR2 is SVGAGI in the germline V gene. DNA for the CDR3: TGTGCCACCCGAGAGGATACTAGCGGGGCAGATACGCAGTATTTT. Residues: CATREDTSGADTQYF.

The chain joins TRBV5-1 to TRBJ2-7, with D perhaps matching TRBD1 (5 bases). With 3 bases removed from V and 0 bases from J, the gap between germline ends came to 13 bases. CDR1 and CDR2 from the germline V gene are SGHRS and YFSETQ. This CDR3 is 15 amino acids long. The CDR3 DNA reads TGCGCCAGCAGCTCCAAGGGGCAATACTCCTACGAGCAGTACTTC. As protein: CASSSKGQYSYEQYF.

V usage is TRBV6-5 and J usage is TRBJ1-2; D uncertain. This CDR3 is 12 amino acids long. V was shortened by 5 bases and J by 5 bases, with 9 bases between the two germline ends. In germline, CDR1 is MNHEY, CDR2 SVGAGI. The CDR3 loop is CASSPTWYGYTF. In nucleotides, the CDR3 is TGTGCCAGCAGTCCTACTTGGTATGGCTACACCTTC.

This chain connects TRBV5-4 to TRBJ1-4; TRBD1 agrees at 7 bases. V was clipped by 0 bases and J by 0 bases; unmatched bases: 5. The CDR3 consists of 17 residues. CDR1 and CDR2 from the germline V gene are SGHNT and YYREEE (reference sequence). The CDR3 sequence: CASSLGRQGTTNEKLFF. CDR3 in DNA: TGTGCCAGCAGCTTGGGGCGACAGGGAACAACTAATGAAAAACTGTTTTTT.

The rearrangement links TRBV6-1 to TRBJ1-5; D is uncertain. Germline CDR1 reads MNHNS; CDR2 reads SASEGT. V shed 1 base and J shed 6 bases, with 7 bases lying between them. This CDR3 has 13 amino acids. CDR3 in DNA: TGTGCCAGCAGTGAAGGCCGGAGTCAGCCCCAGCATTTT. Protein sequence: CASSEGRSQPQHF.

The table lists this clone with a few counts. This chain uses TRBV5-5 with TRBJ2-2; 7 bases line up with TRBD1. The CDR3 extends over 15 amino acids. Germline loops: CDR1 SGHKS, CDR2 YYEKEE (reference sequence). The trim removed 0 bases at V and 3 bases at J, leaving 2 bases unmatched. The chain's CDR3 is CASSLEGAYTGELFF. In nucleotides, the CDR3 is TGTGCCAGCAGCTTGGAGGGGGCATACACCGGGGAGCTGTTTTTT.

The gene calls are TRBV4-3 and TRBJ1-4; tentative D call: TRBD1 (6 bases). The CDR3 runs to 15 residues. Trimming pared 0 bases from V and 8 bases from J, leaving 13 bases between. CDR1 is LGHNA and CDR2 is YSLEER in the germline V gene. The CDR3 DNA sequence: TGCGCCAGCAGCCAAGATGATAGGCAGGGGGAAAAACTGTTTTTT. Translation gives CASSQDDRQGEKLFF.

The rearrangement links TRBV2 to TRBJ2-1, with TRBD2 identical over 12 bases. The CDR3 contains 15 residues. Per the germline V gene, CDR1 is SNHLY and CDR2 is FYNNEI. V trimming: 8 bases; J trimming: 12 bases; junction bases outside the gene matches: 14. CDR3 nucleotide sequence: TGTGCCAGCCGAGTCCCGGCTAGCGGGAGGGGGGGGCAGTTCTTC. This gives the protein CASRVPASGRGGQFF. Using reference TRBV2 and TRBJ2-1 for the parts outside the CDR3, the full variable domain is EPEVTQTPSHQVTQMGQEVILRCVPISNHLYFYWYRQILGQKVEFLVSFYNNEISEKSEIFDDQFSVERPDGSNFTLKIRSTKLEDSAMYFCASRVPASGRGGQFFGPGTRLTVL.

This chain joins TRBV9 and TRBJ1-1; 7 nucleotides agree with TRBD1. The CDR3 consists of 13 residues. The ends lost 0 bases at V and 11 bases at J; junction bases unmatched: 7. CDR1 SGDLS and CDR2 YYNGEE come from the germline V gene. This CDR3 is CASSVGGRGTAFF. CDR3 sequence (DNA): TGTGCCAGCAGCGTAGGGGGCAGGGGGACTGCTTTCTTT.

The chain combines TRBV5-4 with TRBJ2-1; tentatively, D is TRBD1 (6 bases). Trimming stripped 1 base from V and 9 bases from J, with 8 bases between. CDR3 length: 12 amino acids. CDR1 and CDR2 from the germline V gene are SGHNT and YYREEE (reference sequence). The CDR3: CASSLQGSEQFF. CDR3 nucleotide sequence: TGTGCCAGCAGCTTGCAGGGGAGTGAGCAGTTCTTC.

This sequence joins TRBV11-1 and TRBJ2-7, with 9 positions matching TRBD2. Trimming took 2 bases from V and 5 from J; bases not matched to a gene: 7. The CDR3 spans 15 residues. CDR1 and CDR2 (germline): SGHAT, FQDESV (reference sequence). The CDR3 reads CASSLRRRLADEQYF. The CDR3, as DNA: TGTGCCAGCAGCTTAAGGCGGAGACTAGCGGACGAGCAGTACTTC.

The V call is TRBV9, the J call TRBJ2-3; D unclear. The CDR3 covers 9 residues. Deletions cut 7 bases from V and 6 bases from J, with 3 bases between. Looked up from germline, CDR1 is SGDLS and CDR2 is YYNGEE. The CDR3 is CASGDTQYF. For the CDR3, the DNA is TGTGCCAGCGGCGATACGCAGTATTTT.

The rearrangement uses TRBV5-1 and TRBJ1-4; D not resolved. Trimming cost V 0 bases and J 7 bases, with 4 bases left between them. The CDR3 has 12 amino acids. Germline V lookup: CDR1 SGHRS, CDR2 YFSETQ. CDR3 residues: CASSLAGEKLFF. The CDR3 coding sequence is TGCGCCAGCAGCTTGGCAGGTGAAAAACTGTTTTTT.

V gene TRBV4-1 combines with J gene TRBJ2-3; TRBD1 aligns across 9 bases. The CDR3 totals 15 residues. Germline V gene sequence: CDR1 MGHRA, CDR2 YSYEKL. V shed 2 bases and J 6 bases; nucleotides not matched to a gene: 6. CDR3 nucleotide sequence: TGCGCCAGCAGCCAATGGGGACAGGGCTTCGATACGCAGTATTTT. Translated, it gives CASSQWGQGFDTQYF.

This clone showed up just once. The genes are TRBV19 and TRBJ2-7; 9 bases match TRBD1. This CDR3 has 13 amino acids. V shed 8 bases, J shed 2 bases, and the junction held 4 bases outside the gene matches. CDR1 LNHDA and CDR2 SQIVND come from the germline V gene (reference sequence). CDR3 protein: CASGQGNPYEQYF. CDR3 sequence (DNA): TGTGCCAGTGGACAGGGGAATCCCTACGAGCAGTACTTC.

CDR3 protein: CAIRDRGLYQETQYF. In DNA, the CDR3 is TGTGCCATCCGGGACAGGGGGCTGTACCAAGAGACCCAGTACTTC. The V gene is TRBV10-3, the J gene TRBJ2-5; TRBD1 agrees at 12 bases. The CDR3 length is 15 residues. The germline CDR1 and CDR2 sequences are ENHRY and SYGVKD. The trim removed 8 bases at V and 0 bases at J, leaving 4 bases unmatched.

The chain uses TRBV6-1 and TRBJ2-1, with TRBD1 matching 9 bases. V shed 2 bases, J shed 6 bases, and the junction held 5 bases outside the gene matches. Germline values: CDR1 MNHNS, CDR2 SASEGT. This CDR3 has 15 amino acids. CDR3 nucleotides: TGTGCCAGCAGTGAATGGGGACAGGGAATCAATGAGCAGTTCTTC. Encoded protein: CASSEWGQGINEQFF.

The chain links TRBV19 to TRBJ1-5; possible D gene TRBD1, 6 bases. CDR1 is LNHDA and CDR2 is SQIVND in the germline V gene (reference sequence). There are 16 residues in the CDR3. V dropped 5 bases and J dropped 3 bases, with 17 bases sitting between them. CDR3 in DNA: TGTGCCAGTAGTGAGTTAGGGACATCAACCAATCAGCCCCAGCATTTT. It translates to CASSELGTSTNQPQHF.

The V gene is TRBV3-1 (or the pseudogene TRBV3-2), the J gene TRBJ2-6; a weak D match, TRBD1 (5 bases). The V end was cut by 4 bases, the J end by 0 bases, with 16 bases between. The length of the CDR3 is 18 residues. Germline CDR1 LGHDT, CDR2 YNNKEL (reference sequence). The CDR3 reads CASSLSSRVLSGANVLTF. In DNA, the CDR3 is TGTGCCAGCAGCCTTAGCAGCAGGGTCCTCTCTGGGGCCAACGTCCTGACTTTC.